Shown below are 32 T cell receptor beta chains from a single sample sequenced in a study of cytomegalovirus exposure and HLA in healthy donors. The PCR had 60 Vbeta and 13 Jbeta primers. The method was immunoSEQ multiplex PCR; TCRdb's version includes in-frame clones alone and lacks a portion of them. The table lists approximately 130,000 clones, about 85% of them singletons. Source material: PBMCs. The receptors derive from a woman aged 25 to 39 in good health and CMV-seropositive.

The chain carries TRBV7-3 and TRBJ1-1, with 7 bases matching TRBD1. Unmatched junction bases numbered 4, after V lost 5 bases and J lost 1 base. CDR1 SGHTA and CDR2 FQGTGA come from the germline V gene. This CDR3 is built from 14 residues. CDR3 residues: CASSARGANTEAFF. The CDR3 DNA reads as TGTGCCAGCAGCGCCAGGGGGGCGAACACTGAAGCTTTCTTT.

This chain uses TRBV2 with TRBJ2-2; 9 bases are a match to TRBD1. Germline loops: CDR1 SNHLY, CDR2 FYNNEI. Unmatched junction bases numbered 5, after V lost 4 bases and J lost 5 bases. This CDR3 is 15 amino acids long. The CDR3 nucleotides read TGTGCCAGCAGTGCCAAGGGACAGGGAACCGGGGAGCTGTTTTTT. It is translated as CASSAKGQGTGELFF.

This chain's CDR3 is CASVGGEGIGGYTF. The CDR3, as DNA: TGTGCCAGCGTCGGGGGGGAAGGTATAGGTGGCTACACCTTC. The chain recombines TRBV2 with TRBJ1-2; tentative D call: TRBD1 (5 bases). In germline, CDR1 is SNHLY, CDR2 FYNNEI. V lost 8 bases, J lost 7 bases, and 20 bases lay in between. The CDR3 spans 14 residues.

The chain links TRBV6-5 to TRBJ2-1, with D possibly matching TRBD2 (8 bases). Germline-derived CDR1 and CDR2 are MNHEY and SVGAGI. Trimming removed 8 bases at V and 4 bases at J, with 15 bases between. The CDR3 is 14 residues long. CDR3 loop: CASRGGDSYNEQFF. The CDR3 DNA follows: TGTGCCAGCCGGGGGGGGGACAGTTACAATGAGCAGTTCTTC.

As for this clone: The identical CDR3 is also encoded by other nucleotide sequences in the sample. V usage is TRBV6-1 and J usage is TRBJ1-2; 8 positions agree with TRBD1. J lost 11 bases, V lost 5 bases, and 10 bases had no gene match. CDR1 is MNHNS, CDR2 SASEGT, per germline. CDR3 length: 13 residues. The CDR3 loop reads CASSLDRASGYTF. The DNA of the CDR3 is TGTGCCAGCAGTCTGGACAGGGCGAGTGGTTACACCTTC.

The rearrangement uses TRBV10-2 and TRBJ1-1; D unclear. The CDR3 has 15 residues. Trimming stripped 3 bases from V and 0 bases from J, with 11 bases between. From germline, CDR1 is WSHSY and CDR2 SAAADI. This CDR3 is CASSELGHLNTEAFF. In nucleotides, the CDR3 is TGCGCCAGCAGTGAATTGGGCCACTTGAACACTGAAGCTTTCTTT.

The rearrangement joins TRBV30 to TRBJ1-2, with 9 bases aligning to TRBD1. The J segment lost 8 bases and the V segment lost 0 bases, leaving 7 bases of the junction unmatched. Germline V gene sequence: CDR1 GTSNPN, CDR2 SVGIG (reference sequence). The length of the CDR3 is 14 residues. The CDR3 spells CAWSVDRTGVGYTF. CDR3 nucleotides: TGTGCCTGGAGTGTCGACAGGACAGGGGTCGGCTACACCTTC.

The chain has TRBV6-1 and TRBJ2-5, with 8 bases aligning to TRBD1. Judging by the DNA end, TRBJ2-7 fits better; the J call may be wrong. The V gene's germline CDR1 is MNHNS and CDR2 SASEGT. The CDR3 runs to 15 residues. The CDR3 here is CASSGGSGGGYEQYF. CDR3 nucleotide sequence: TGTGCCAGCAGTGGGGGGTCAGGGGGCGGCTACGAGCAGTACTTC.

This clone was recorded a few times. This sequence joins TRBV5-1 and TRBJ2-1; 7 bases align to TRBD1. The CDR3 runs to 13 residues. Trimming cost V 3 bases and J 8 bases; bases outside gene matches: 5. Germline CDR1 and CDR2: SGHRS and YFSETQ. CDR3 nucleotides: TGCGCCAGCAGCTCCGGTACAGGGGATGAGCAGTTCTTC. Translation: CASSSGTGDEQFF.

The chain employs TRBV10-3 and TRBJ2-5; D possibly corresponds to TRBD1 (5 bases). The CDR3 totals 12 residues. Looked up from germline, CDR1 is ENHRY and CDR2 is SYGVKD. Trimming pared 9 bases from V and 1 base from J, leaving 9 bases between. This CDR3 reads CAIKDSQETQYF. DNA of the CDR3: TGTGCCATAAAAGACAGCCAAGAGACCCAGTACTTC.

The V and J genes are TRBV5-4 and TRBJ2-3; D uncertain. The V and J ends lost 4 bases and 0 bases respectively, with 15 bases between them. Germline CDR1 and CDR2: SGHNT and YYREEE (reference sequence). This CDR3 is 16 amino acids long. In DNA, the CDR3 is TGTGCCAGCAGCCCAACCGGTCTCCTTAGCACAGATACGCAGTATTTT. Translation gives CASSPTGLLSTDTQYF.

The J gene is TRBJ2-6, the V gene TRBV6-5, with 8 bases that match TRBD1. V was pared by 6 bases and J by 2 bases, with 0 bases of the junction left unmatched. From germline, CDR1 is MNHEY and CDR2 SVGAGI. The CDR3 is made up of 14 amino acids. The DNA for the CDR3 is TGTGCCAGCAGGGGACAGGCTGGGGCCAACGTCCTGACTTTC. Translated: CASRGQAGANVLTF.

This chain joins TRBV2 and TRBJ2-1, with 12 bases matching TRBD2. This CDR3 region has 14 residues. CDR1 and CDR2 (germline): SNHLY, FYNNEI. Trimming at V came to 2 bases and at J to 9 bases, leaving 2 bases not matched to a gene. The CDR3 DNA follows: TGTGCCAGCAGTGAAAGACTAGCGGGAGTTGAGCAGTTCTTC. Protein: CASSERLAGVEQFF.

This sequence joins TRBV6-5 and TRBJ2-7, with 7 positions matching TRBD1. Germline loops: CDR1 MNHEY, CDR2 SVGAGI. The trim removed 5 bases at V and 5 bases at J, leaving 9 bases unmatched. This CDR3 has 14 residues. In DNA form, the CDR3 reads TGTGCCAGCAGTACGAACAGGGGTTGGAACGAGCAGTACTTC. Amino acids: CASSTNRGWNEQYF.

The chain recombines TRBV6-5 with TRBJ2-3, with TRBD2 identical over 9 bases. Germline CDR1 and CDR2: MNHEY and SVGAGI. This CDR3 region has 15 residues. Trimming removed 7 bases from V and 8 bases from J; junction bases left unmatched: 13. For the CDR3, the DNA is TGTGCCAGCACCACCCCCAGCGGGGGGTTCCTTACGCAGTATTTT. Protein: CASTTPSGGFLTQYF.

The chain recombines TRBV11-3 with TRBJ2-7, with 9 bases aligning to TRBD1. Trimming took 5 bases from V and 2 from J; bases not matched to a gene: 7. This CDR3 has 15 amino acids. Germline V lookup: CDR1 SGHNT, CDR2 YENEEA. CDR3 amino acids: CASSRGTGKAYEQYF. DNA of the CDR3: TGTGCCAGCAGCAGAGGGACAGGGAAGGCCTACGAGCAGTACTTC. Complete variable domain (other parts from reference TRBV11-3 and TRBJ2-7): EAGVVQSPRYKIIEKKQPVAFWCNPISGHNTLYWYLQNLGQGPELLIRYENEEAVDDSQLPKDRFSAERLKGVDSTLKIQPAELGDSAVYLCASSRGTGKAYEQYFGPGTRLTVT.

This sequence joins TRBV19 and TRBJ1-1, with 8 positions matching TRBD1. This CDR3 is 14 amino acids long. The germline CDR1 and CDR2 sequences are LNHDA and SQIVND (reference sequence). J was trimmed by 5 bases and V by 8 bases; bases with no gene match: 10. Here the CDR3 reads CASRTGLVGTEAFF. Here the CDR3 DNA reads TGTGCCAGTCGGACAGGGTTAGTGGGGACTGAAGCTTTCTTT. Using reference TRBV19 and TRBJ1-1 for the parts outside the CDR3, the full variable domain is DGGITQSPKYLFRKEGQNVTLSCEQNLNHDAMYWYRQDPGQGLRLIYYSQIVNDFQKGDIAEGYSVSREKKESFPLTVTSAQKNPTAFYLCASRTGLVGTEAFFGQGTRLTVV.

The DNA for the CDR3 is TGTGCCAGCAGCGTGGGAGCCAACACTGAAGCTTTCTTT. Amino acid sequence: CASSVGANTEAFF. The chain is built from TRBV9 and TRBJ1-1, with D hard to call. Trimming cost V 2 bases and J 2 bases, with 7 bases left between them. This CDR3 spans 13 amino acids. Germline lookup yields CDR1 SGDLS and CDR2 YYNGEE.

The chain has TRBV2 and TRBJ2-1; 7 nucleotides line up with TRBD2. In germline, CDR1 is SNHLY, CDR2 FYNNEI. With V trimmed by 9 bases and J by 4 bases, 12 bases remained unmatched. The CDR3 extends over 15 amino acids. Here the CDR3 reads CARASGTMGYNEQFF. CDR3 sequence (DNA): TGTGCCAGGGCCTCCGGGACTATGGGGTACAATGAGCAGTTCTTC.

The chain recombines TRBV6-5 with TRBJ1-1, with TRBD1 identical over 8 bases. Germline CDR1 MNHEY, CDR2 SVGAGI. J gave up 11 bases and V 6 bases, and 5 bases lay outside the gene matches. The CDR3 runs to 11 residues. The CDR3 region has the DNA TGTGCCAGCAGGGACAGGGTTGGGGCTTTCTTT. This translates into CASRDRVGAFF.

The rearrangement uses TRBV28 and TRBJ2-7; the match to TRBD1 covers 7 bases. The CDR3 has 11 amino acids. The V and J ends lost 2 bases and 11 bases, in that order; junction bases with no gene match: 3. Germline values: CDR1 MDHEN, CDR2 SYDVKM. This chain's CDR3 is CASSLTQGKYF. CDR3 sequence (DNA): TGTGCCAGCAGTTTAACACAGGGGAAGTACTTC.

The rearrangement links TRBV9 to TRBJ2-1, with 13 bases fitting TRBD2. Germline V gene lookup returns CDR1 SGDLS and CDR2 YYNGEE. The junction had 14 bases not matched to a gene; V was cut back by 3 bases and J by 8 bases. The CDR3 contains 18 residues. The CDR3 reads CASSAAGTSGTFYHEQFF. CDR3 sequence (DNA): TGTGCCAGCAGCGCCGCCGGGACTAGCGGGACATTTTATCATGAGCAGTTCTTC.

The V and J genes are TRBV30 and TRBJ1-5; D remains ambiguous. This CDR3 comprises 12 residues. V lost 1 base, J lost 6 bases, and 7 bases lay in between. CDR1 is GTSNPN, CDR2 SVGIG, per germline (reference sequence). CDR3 amino acids: CAWSAPGQPQHF. CDR3 coding DNA: TGTGCCTGGAGTGCCCCGGGTCAGCCCCAGCATTTT.

V usage is TRBV4-2 and J usage is TRBJ2-6, with TRBD2 matching 14 bases. The CDR3 runs 21 residues. Germline CDR1 is LGHNA and CDR2 is YNFKEQ. After removal of 0 bases from V and 1 base from J, the junction contained 8 bases not matched to a gene. The CDR3 coding sequence is TGTGCCAGCAGCCAAGAGACTAGCGGGAGGGCCCTAGGGTCTGGGGCCAACGTCCTGACTTTC. This translates into CASSQETSGRALGSGANVLTF.

This chain links TRBV9 with TRBJ2-1; tentative D call: TRBD2 (6 bases). V was trimmed by 4 bases and J by 7 bases, leaving 18 bases between them. Germline loops: CDR1 SGDLS, CDR2 YYNGEE. The length of the CDR3 is 15 residues. CDR3 protein: CASSLPGLSGNEQFF. As DNA, the CDR3 is TGTGCCAGCAGCCTCCCGGGACTTTCGGGGAATGAGCAGTTCTTC.

The genes are TRBV7-3 and TRBJ2-1; 10 nucleotides agree with TRBD1. Per germline, CDR1 SGHTA and CDR2 FQGTGA. J lost 4 bases, V lost 5 bases, and 5 bases had no gene match. The CDR3 contains 15 residues. The CDR3 protein is CASSDGTGAYNEQFF. As DNA, the CDR3 is TGTGCCAGCAGCGACGGGACAGGGGCGTACAATGAGCAGTTCTTC.

This clone was seen only once. This chain joins TRBV2 and TRBJ1-2; 8 bases line up with TRBD1. CDR1 and CDR2 (germline): SNHLY, FYNNEI. The CDR3 is made up of 14 amino acids. The ends lost 8 bases at V and 3 bases at J; junction bases unmatched: 8. This CDR3 reads CASGQGAIDYGYTF. CDR3 in DNA: TGTGCCAGCGGCCAGGGGGCGATTGACTATGGCTACACCTTC.

The chain couples TRBV5-6 to TRBJ1-1, with 8 bases that match TRBD1. The CDR3 totals 17 residues. Germline lookup yields CDR1 SGHDT and CDR2 YYEEEE. V shed 0 bases and J 3 bases; nucleotides not matched to a gene: 10. The CDR3 loop is CASSLGTGLAQDTEAFF. The CDR3 region has the DNA TGTGCCAGCAGCTTGGGGACAGGGTTGGCCCAGGACACTGAAGCTTTCTTT.

This clone showed up just once. The rearrangement links TRBV10-3 to TRBJ2-7; perhaps TRBD2 as D (5 bases). V dropped 3 bases and J dropped 3 bases, with 12 bases sitting between them. CDR1 ENHRY and CDR2 SYGVKD come from the germline V gene. The CDR3 loop spans 14 amino acids. The CDR3 loop is CAISEVAWGYEQYF. CDR3 DNA: TGTGCCATCAGTGAAGTAGCGTGGGGCTACGAGCAGTACTTC.

As regards this clone: A read error may produce the germline difference seen at one junction end. V gene TRBV7-7 combines with J gene TRBJ1-4; 9 bases match TRBD1. CDR1 is SSHAT and CDR2 is FNYEAQ in the germline V gene (reference sequence). The CDR3 has 17 residues. The CDR3 protein is CASSLEGQGPTNEKLFF. For the CDR3, the DNA is TGTGCTAGCAGCCTGGAGGGACAGGGCCCAACTAATGAAAAACTGTTTTTT. The whole variable domain, filled in from reference TRBV7-7 and TRBJ1-4, reads GAGVSQSPRYKVTKRGQDVTLRCDPISSHATLYWYQQALGQGPEFLTYFNYEAQPDKSGLPSDRFSAERPEGSISTLTIQRTEQRDSAMYRCASSLEGQGPTNEKLFFGSGTQLSVL.

The J gene is TRBJ1-1, the V gene TRBV5-1; the match to TRBD1 covers 9 bases. CDR1 SGHRS and CDR2 YFSETQ come from the germline V gene. This CDR3 spans 16 amino acids. V dropped 0 bases and J dropped 3; count of bases not matched to a gene: 6. Here the CDR3 DNA reads TGCGCCAGCAGCTTGGAAGGGACAGGGTTGTACACTGAAGCTTTCTTT. Its protein product is CASSLEGTGLYTEAFF.

The chain links TRBV30 to TRBJ2-3; tentative D call: TRBD1 (5 bases). V was cut by 0 bases and J by 2 bases, with 12 bases left in between. Germline V CDR1 and CDR2: GTSNPN, SVGIG (reference sequence). The CDR3 has 15 amino acids. This CDR3 is CAWSVGVGPTDTQYF. The CDR3 nucleotides are TGTGCCTGGAGTGTAGGCGTGGGGCCCACAGATACGCAGTATTTT.